What follows is one T cell receptor (beta chain) and its context. Its antigen remains unidentified. Base qualities are not recorded, but no much larger clone differs from it by a single base. This sample is part of a study of identifying expanded T cells in peripheral blood (dated by TCRdb to between 2017 and 2020). General notes on the study: Technical replicates were generated by sequencing separate aliquots of the same genomic DNA pool, and four replicates were compared pairwise.

No immune events, such as infections, were documented for the healthy donors during the collection period. Blood repertoires from healthy donors were used as a training cohort for calibrating time-dependent variance in a beta-binomial model of differential abundance of T-cell clones. The training cohort was composed of approximately 10 healthy donors, 3 female and 7 male. Donor ages ranged from 29 to 64 years, with an average of roughly 47 years. Whole blood, obtained from a commercial supplier, was collected from each healthy donor at three time points spaced approximately two weeks apart. For immunosequencing, genomic DNA was extracted from whole blood that had not been sorted. The CDR3 spans 13 residues, from the cysteine through the phenylalanine. Only the CDR3 part of the read is kept: 39 bases, read in frame from the first base. In the germline V gene, CDR1 corresponds to SGHDT and CDR2 to YYEEEE. Compared with germline, V lacks 7 bases and J lacks 3 bases; bases without a gene match: 4.

TCRbeta CDR3 regions were profiled with the immunoSEQ Assay using bias-controlled multiplex PCR amplification of genomic DNA. The study's processing was this. To quantify the absolute abundance of each unique TCRbeta CDR3 region, the sequences were collapsed and filtered. Differential abundance was tested with a binomial (Fisher-equivalent) model and with a beta-binomial model adding time-dependent variance fitted from healthy donors. Clones with fewer than 5 combined templates were removed, and a clone was called differentially abundant if the clone's Benjamini-Hochberg FDR was below 0.01. Beta-binomial variance was modeled as a function of total template count across the two samples using the form v = (b*log(k)+a)^2. TCRdb holds this immuneACCESS table with in-frame rearrangements only. Some clones are missing; in checked studies, unresolved V genes explain under half, and the rest has no known cause. The V and J calls and clone size are taken from that table; D and trimming were inferred from the DNA. The sample profile shows around 85,000 clones; about 91% of them were found once. Of the sample, approximately 2.6% is held by the ten largest clones.

Points the paper makes about the study in general: Between technical replicates the binomial model flagged about 1.2 differentially abundant clones, whereas over two weeks the binomial model flagged about 15 and over approximately four weeks approximately 20. Across all healthy-donor time intervals, the beta-binomial model significantly cut both the number of clones called differentially abundant and the false-positive rate. The authors expected biological variance in healthy repertoires might increase further over much longer intervals such as months to years. Across all healthy donors, variance in clone template counts between two-week samples was found to increase significantly with total template count.

Sequenced material: blood. The rearranged chain carries TRBV5-6 and TRBJ2-3, and 8 bases in between align with TRBD2. The TCR sequence derives from a person between 18 and 70 years old in good health. The sequence in DNA is TGTGCCAGCGGCGGACTAGCTACAGATACGCAGTATTTT. The encoded protein is CASGGLATDTQYF.